This entry lists 5 T cell receptor beta chains sequenced from one sample in a study of T cell responses to AZD1222 COVID-19 vaccine. Clones were read by immunoSEQ multiplex PCR, and TCRdb kept only the in-frame ones, dropping some. The sample includes 100,000 or so clones, more than 85% seen only once; the top ten take 1.2%. This sample comprised peripheral blood, obtained on day 0 of AZD1222 vaccination. All receptors derive from an adult in good health.

A single count supports this clone. Other DNA sequences in the same sample also yield this CDR3. The chain employs TRBV5-1 and TRBJ1-5; the D is unclear. The CDR3 has 13 residues. Germline V gives CDR1 SGHRS, CDR2 YFSETQ. V gave up 0 bases and J gave up 0 bases, with 1 base separating them. The CDR3 reads CASSLDSNQPQHF. The CDR3 bases are TGCGCCAGCAGCTTGGATAGCAATCAGCCCCAGCATTTT.

The V call is TRBV7-9, the J call TRBJ2-7, with TRBD2 matching over 12 bases. Germline-derived CDR1 and CDR2 are SEHNR and FQNEAQ (reference sequence). The ends lost 3 bases at V and 6 bases at J; junction bases unmatched: 6. The CDR3 extends over 15 amino acids. CDR3 region: CASSFPALAGGEQYF. CDR3 DNA: TGTGCCAGCAGCTTCCCGGCACTAGCGGGAGGCGAGCAGTACTTC.

The CDR3 nucleotides are TGTGCCAGCAGTTCTAGGGGGATGCCGCAGTATTTT. Amino acids: CASSSRGMPQYF. The rearrangement links TRBV12-3 or TRBV12-4 to TRBJ2-3; possible D gene TRBD1, 6 bases. V was shortened by 4 bases and J by 10 bases, with 12 bases between the two germline ends. This CDR3 comprises 12 residues.

V usage is TRBV6-5 and J usage is TRBJ2-5; D is tentatively TRBD1 or TRBD2 (5 bases each). Germline V lookup: CDR1 MNHEY, CDR2 SVGAGI. The ends were cut back, 6 bases at V and 3 bases at J, with 8 bases in the middle. This CDR3 comprises 12 residues. The CDR3 loop reads CASRVGEETQYF. The CDR3, as DNA: TGTGCCAGCAGGGTGGGGGAAGAGACCCAGTACTTC.

This clone was counted a few times. CDR3 nucleotides: TGCGCCAGCAGCCAAGAGAGATACAATCAGCCCCAGCATTTT. It is translated as CASSQERYNQPQHF. The genes are TRBV4-1 and TRBJ1-5; D gene unclear. The length of the CDR3 is 14 residues. CDR1 and CDR2 from the germline V gene are MGHRA and YSYEKL. The V end lost 0 bases, the J end lost 3 bases, and 6 bases lay between the germline ends.